Listed below are T cell receptor beta chains from one sample, sequenced in a study of T cells after yellow fever vaccination. TCRdb re-called the 5' RACE reads with MiXCR, one entry per CDR3 protein. The sample has roughly 160,000 distinct CDR3 sequences; around 9.3% are singletons. The material was CD8+ T cells sorted from PBMCs, obtained 45 days after the yellow fever booster vaccination. Source of these receptors: a man younger than 35 who received the YFV17D yellow fever vaccine. The CDR3 runs from the conserved cysteine through the conserved F or W. Fields, in order: clone size, D gene, J gene, V gene, CDR3 DNA, CDR3 protein. A D gene is named only where the DNA matches it firmly. Expanded clones get a size class; other rows say once, few or many, or leave the size out.

many	-	TRBJ2-1	TRBV24-1	TGTGCCACCAGTGATTTCGGGGGTAATGAGCAGTTCTTC	CATSDFGGNEQFF
few	TRBD1	TRBJ2-1	TRBV4-1	TGCGCCAGCAGGAAAACAGGGGGCAGTGAGCAGTTCTTC	CASRKTGGSEQFF
few	-	TRBJ1-1	TRBV29-1	TGCAGCGTTGCAGGGCTCACTGAAGCTTTCTTT	CSVAGLTEAFF
few	TRBD1	TRBJ2-7	TRBV5-6	TGTGCCAGCAGCTCCCGCCGGGACAGCTACGAGCAGTACTTC	CASSSRRDSYEQYF
-	-	TRBJ2-1	TRBV20-1	TGCAGTGCTTATTTTCACCTTCGAGGAAACAATGAGCAGTTCTTC	CSAYFHLRGNNEQFF
many	-	TRBJ2-5	TRBV12-3/TRBV12-4	TGTGCCAGCAGTTCCGGACCCTCCCGAGGGGAGACCCAGTACTTC	CASSSGPSRGETQYF
few	-	TRBJ2-7	TRBV7-2	TGTGCCAGCAGCTTAGTAGTCGGAGCCCCCTACGAGCAGTACTTC	CASSLVVGAPYEQYF
-	TRBD1	TRBJ2-3	TRBV9	TGTGCCAGCAGCGTGGATCAGGGGGCCTCTGGGTATACGCAGTATTTT	CASSVDQGASGYTQYF
few	-	TRBJ2-7	TRBV27	TGTGCCAGCAGTTTGCGGGGAACAGGCCCTTCCTACGAGCAGTACTTC	CASSLRGTGPSYEQYF
-	-	TRBJ2-3	TRBV6-5	TGTGCCAGCATGACCCCGGATACGCAGTATTTT	CASMTPDTQYF
few	TRBD2	TRBJ2-7	TRBV29-1	TGCAGCGTAGAGACTAGCGCCTACGAGCAGTACTTC	CSVETSAYEQYF
many	TRBD1	TRBJ1-2	TRBV20-1	TGCAGTGCTAGAGATCTAGGACAGGGGGTTTTGTATGGCTACACCTTC	CSARDLGQGVLYGYTF
-	-	TRBJ1-2	TRBV27	TGTGCCACCAACTCCGCAGATGGCTACACCTTC	CATNSADGYTF
many	-	TRBJ1-1	TRBV27	TGTGCCAGCGGGGCCCTAGGACCGTCTGGGGCTTTCTTT	CASGALGPSGAFF
few	TRBD1	TRBJ2-2	TRBV2	TGTGCCAGCCACGGGACAGGGGAAACCGGGGAGCTGTTTTTT	CASHGTGETGELFF
-	-	TRBJ1-6	TRBV7-9	TGTGCCAGCAGCGCGGACTATCTAGGAGGTTCACCCCTCCACTTT	CASSADYLGGSPLHF
-	-	TRBJ2-1	TRBV5-6	TGTGCCAGCAGCTTGGCCACCGATTACTCCTACAATGAGCAGTTCTTC	CASSLATDYSYNEQFF
few	-	TRBJ1-2	TRBV9	TGTGCCAGCAGCTCGACAGTTCAGGGTGGCTACACCTTC	CASSSTVQGGYTF
-	-	TRBJ2-7	TRBV5-6	TGTGCCAGCAGCAAAGACAAGGACGAGCAGTACTTC	CASSKDKDEQYF
many	TRBD1	TRBJ1-2	TRBV12-3/TRBV12-4	TGTGCCAGCAGTTCCGGGACAGGGGTTTCGGTGTCTGGCTACACCTTC	CASSSGTGVSVSGYTF
-	-	TRBJ1-2	TRBV15	TGTGCCACCAGCAGAGAATCTGACTATGGCTACACCTTC	CATSRESDYGYTF
many	-	TRBJ2-1	TRBV29-1	TGCAGCGTTGAAGGAAAGAATTACAATGAGCAGTTCTTC	CSVEGKNYNEQFF
few	-	TRBJ1-2	TRBV4-3	TGCGCCAGCAGCCAAGACAGGAGTGCTAACTATGGCTACACCTTC	CASSQDRSANYGYTF
-	-	TRBJ2-1	TRBV5-1	TGCGCCAGCAGCCCCGAGGGGGGGCCAGCTCCCGCCTTCTACAATGAGCAGTTCTTC	CASSPEGGPAPAFYNEQFF
few	-	TRBJ2-4	TRBV11-2	TGTGCCAGCAGCTTAGATCTGTACCAGCGGCGCATTCAGTACTTC	CASSLDLYQRRIQYF
few	-	TRBJ2-1	TRBV4-3	TGCGCCAGCAGCCAAGAAGGTATCTACAATGAGCAGTTCTTC	CASSQEGIYNEQFF
few	TRBD1	TRBJ1-2	TRBV6-6	TGTGCCAGCAGTTACTCCCGAGAGGGACAGGACCCCACTGGCTACACCTTC	CASSYSREGQDPTGYTF
many	-	TRBJ1-2	TRBV9	TGTGCCAGCAGCGTAGCCACCCCGGCGGGCAGGGTGGGTGGCTACACCTTC	CASSVATPAGRVGGYTF
few	TRBD1	TRBJ2-1	TRBV19	TGTGCCAGTAGTCCCCGGGACAGACGTTACAATGAGCAGTTCTTC	CASSPRDRRYNEQFF
few	-	TRBJ1-2	TRBV19	TGTGCCTGCAACAGTGTTGGCTATGGCTACACCTTC	CACNSVGYGYTF
few	-	TRBJ2-5	TRBV20-1	TGCAGTGGGCGCTCTCAAGAGACCCAGTACTTC	CSGRSQETQYF
-	-	TRBJ2-2	TRBV5-1	TGCGCCAGCAGCCCATCGGGGGTTTACACCGGGGAGCTGTTTTTT	CASSPSGVYTGELFF
-	-	TRBJ1-1	TRBV6-5	TGTGCCAGCAGTACCTGGACTGAAGCTTTCTTT	CASSTWTEAFF
few	-	TRBJ2-1	TRBV7-9	TGTGCCAGCAGCGCCCCCACGAGAGGCCATGAGCAGTTCTTC	CASSAPTRGHEQFF
few	-	TRBJ2-2	TRBV7-3	TGTGCCAGCAGCTTCTACCCCGGGGAGCTGTTTTTT	CASSFYPGELFF
-	TRBD2	TRBJ2-1	TRBV10-3	TGTGCCATCAGTGTCAAAGCGGGGGGTAACTACAATGAGCAGTTCTTC	CAISVKAGGNYNEQFF
many	-	TRBJ2-3	TRBV7-2	TGTGCCAGCAGCTTCCTGGGGGGCACAGATACGCAGTATTTT	CASSFLGGTDTQYF
-	-	TRBJ1-2	TRBV6-5	TGTGCCAGCACCACGGGGTCGTTGCTCTATGGCTACACCTTC	CASTTGSLLYGYTF
many	-	TRBJ2-5	TRBV5-1	TGCGCCAGCAGCACGCGGGGACAGACCTTCCAAGAGACCCAGTACTTC	CASSTRGQTFQETQYF
few	TRBD1	TRBJ1-5	TRBV12-5	TGTGCTAGTGGTTTGGAGCACAGGGGCCCCATGGGCAATCAGCCCCAGCATTTT	CASGLEHRGPMGNQPQHF
-	TRBD2	TRBJ2-1	TRBV6-2/TRBV6-3	TGTGCCAGCAGTTGGGGACTAGGCAATGAGCAGTTCTTC	CASSWGLGNEQFF
few	TRBD1	TRBJ2-5	TRBV29-1	TGCAGCGTCGACACGACAGGGGCGGAGACCCAGTACTTC	CSVDTTGAETQYF